A selection of T cell receptor beta chains follows, all from one sample in a study of regulatory dendritic cells for organ transplantation. Here immunoSEQ multiplex PCR was the method, and the copy in TCRdb shows in-frame clones only, minus some. The sample yields fewer than 25,000 clones, 80% to 90% seen once. Their recognized antigens are unknown. The source material was naive CD4+ T cells from blood cultured with regulatory dendritic cells. The source is a human donor in good health. The CDR3 runs from the conserved cysteine through the conserved F or W. Each record gives: V gene, J gene, clone size, D gene, CDR3 protein, CDR3 DNA. The D gene is left open where the match is weak. Clone sizes are given selectively: once, few, many, or a class where the clone is expanded.

>TRBV18|TRBJ2-1|NA|NA
CASSSIGTGLYNEQFF
TGTGCCAGCTCATCCATCGGCACAGGACTATACAATGAGCAGTTCTTC
>TRBV19|TRBJ1-4|once|NA
CASSSRQTTNEKLFF
TGTGCCAGTAGTTCCAGACAGACAACTAATGAAAAACTGTTTTTT
>TRBV4-1|TRBJ2-1|NA|NA
CASSPMGPGVNEQFF
TGCGCCAGCAGCCCAATGGGCCCAGGGGTCAATGAGCAGTTCTTC
>TRBV7-9|TRBJ2-7|NA|NA
CASSLGTTPGYEQYF
TGTGCCAGCAGCTTAGGAACAACTCCTGGGTACGAGCAGTACTTC
>TRBV18|TRBJ1-1|NA|TRBD1
CASSPWGDRAEAFF
TGTGCCAGCTCACCATGGGGGGACAGGGCTGAAGCTTTCTTT
>TRBV14|TRBJ2-3|NA|NA
CASSFGDTQYF
TGTGCCAGCAGCTTTGGAGATACGCAGTATTTT
>TRBV2|TRBJ2-2|NA|NA
CASSYLRITNTGELFF
TGTGCCAGCAGCTACCTCAGGATAACGAACACCGGGGAGCTGTTTTTT
>TRBV28|TRBJ2-5|NA|NA
CASIRSGSSETQYF
TGTGCCAGCATCAGAAGTGGGTCTTCGGAGACCCAGTACTTC
>TRBV7-3|TRBJ2-1|medium-sized|NA
CASSLVGGSGYNEQFF
TGTGCCAGCAGCTTAGTTGGTGGGAGCGGCTACAATGAGCAGTTCTTC
>TRBV6-5|TRBJ1-1|NA|TRBD1
CASSYDYRGLTEAFF
TGTGCCAGCAGTTACGACTACAGGGGGCTGACTGAAGCTTTCTTT
>TRBV27|TRBJ1-6|NA|NA
CASSFLEGRNSPLHF
TGTGCCAGCAGTTTTTTGGAGGGAAGGAATTCACCCCTCCACTTT
>TRBV11-1|TRBJ2-7|NA|TRBD1
CASSPADRAHEQYF
TGTGCCAGCAGCCCAGCCGACAGGGCCCACGAGCAGTACTTC
>TRBV9|TRBJ2-3|once|NA
CASSVIALSTDTQYF
TGTGCCAGCAGCGTCATAGCGTTGAGCACAGATACGCAGTATTTT
>TRBV7-2|TRBJ1-2|NA|NA
CASSLPGANYGYTF
TGTGCCAGCAGCTTACCAGGCGCTAACTATGGCTACACCTTC
>TRBV6-5|TRBJ2-7|few|NA
CASSYGGVDEQYF
TGTGCCAGCAGTTACGGGGGAGTGGACGAGCAGTACTTC
>TRBV6-1|TRBJ2-7|NA|NA
CASSGDRWGLPYEQYF
TGTGCCAGCAGTGGCGATCGTTGGGGGTTGCCCTACGAGCAGTACTTC
>TRBV7-8|TRBJ2-7|NA|TRBD1
CASSLGGTGGYEQYF
TGTGCCAGCAGCTTGGGTGGGACAGGGGGCTACGAGCAGTACTTC
>TRBV10-3|TRBJ1-3|NA|TRBD1
CAISPGQGADTIYF
TGTGCCATCAGCCCGGGACAGGGGGCGGACACCATATATTTT
>TRBV11-2|TRBJ1-1|NA|NA
CASSLAGRGSNTEAFF
TGTGCCAGCAGCTTAGCCGGCAGGGGTTCGAACACTGAAGCTTTCTTT
>TRBV30|TRBJ2-6|NA|NA
CAWSVVSGANVLTF
TGTGCCTGGAGTGTAGTCTCTGGGGCCAACGTCCTGACTTTC
>TRBV27|TRBJ1-4|NA|TRBD1
CASSRDSQNEKLFF
TGTGCCAGCAGTCGGGACAGCCAGAATGAAAAACTGTTTTTT
>TRBV7-2|TRBJ2-3|NA|NA
CASSSLKGLVTQYF
TGTGCCAGCAGTTCGCTAAAGGGGCTTGTCACGCAGTATTTT